This TCR beta chain came from a study of naive and memory T cell subsets. An equimolar mix of two oligonucleotides served as the beta constant-region primer for TRBC1 and TRBC2. The ligated cDNA underwent four PCR rounds using SP2 and nested alpha and beta constant-region primers. TCRdb re-called the UMI-ligation and nested PCR reads with MiXCR, one entry per CDR3 protein. The sample includes 150,000 or so distinct CDR3 sequences, under 25% seen only once; the top ten take around 0.11%. Overall study results and limits: A few larger clonotypes appeared in naive repertoires, especially CD8, possibly memory cells re-expressing CD45RA. TCR abundance followed a power law differing between naive and memory subsets.

This clonotype was observed a few times. Antigen: not known. The CDR3 totals 14 residues. Germline V CDR1 and CDR2: SGHVS, FQNEAQ. V was clipped by 5 bases and J by 3 bases; unmatched bases: 4. The material sequenced was naive CD4+ T cells from blood. The sequence came from a human donor in good health. The gene calls are TRBV7-8 and TRBJ2-7; TRBD1 matches 10 bases. The CDR3 loop is CASSVGTGVYEQYF. The CDR3 nucleotides read TGTGCCAGCAGCGTAGGGACAGGGGTCTACGAGCAGTACTTC.